The rows below give T cell receptor beta chains drawn from one sample of a study of cytomegalovirus exposure and HLA in healthy donors. Clones were read by immunoSEQ multiplex PCR, and TCRdb kept only the in-frame ones, dropping some. The table includes over 150,000 clones, more than 80% detected once. The sequenced material came from PBMCs. The receptors here all came from a woman between 45 and 60 years old in good health and CMV-seronegative. Each CDR3 is given with its conserved first and last residue. The order of the fields is clone size, D gene, V gene, J gene, CDR3 length, CDR3 DNA, CDR3 protein. The D gene is left open where the match is weak. The size entry is marked missing in some rows and otherwise reads once, few, many or a size class.

-	-	TRBV7-9	TRBJ1-3	16	TGTGCCAGCACCTCCGAGGTGGGGGCGTCTGGAAACACCATATATTTT	CASTSEVGASGNTIYF
-	-	TRBV9	TRBJ2-5	14	TGTGCCAGCAGCCGCGACGGGTACCAAGAGACCCAGTACTTC	CASSRDGYQETQYF
-	-	TRBV10-3	TRBJ2-2	19	TGTGCCATCAGTGAGAGACAGGGCGGAACTAGCGGCAGGACCGGGGAGCTGTTTTTT	CAISERQGGTSGRTGELFF
-	-	TRBV7-2	TRBJ1-5	16	TGTGCCAGCAGCTTAGTTGGGGGGGCGAACAATCAGCCCCAGCATTTT	CASSLVGGANNQPQHF
few	TRBD1	TRBV7-9	TRBJ1-1	14	TGTGCCAGCAGCTTAACAGGGGGTGGCACTGAAGCTTTCTTT	CASSLTGGGTEAFF
-	-	TRBV7-6	TRBJ2-5	16	TGTGCCAGCAGCTCAGCCTACGGGGGGCCGGAGGAGACCCAGTACTTC	CASSSAYGGPEETQYF
-	TRBD1	TRBV4-1	TRBJ2-1	15	TGCGCCAGCAGCCAAGGACAGGGGAATTTCAATGAGCAGTTCTTC	CASSQGQGNFNEQFF
-	TRBD1	TRBV5-4	TRBJ2-5	16	TGTGCCAGCAGCCTACCGGGACAGGGGGTACGAGAGACCCAGTACTTC	CASSLPGQGVRETQYF
few	-	TRBV29-1	TRBJ2-7	13	TGCAGCGTTGAAGCGGAGTCCTCCTACGAGCAGTACTTC	CSVEAESSYEQYF
-	-	TRBV5-1	TRBJ1-6	13	TGCGCCAGCAGCTTGCGGGATGAATCACCCCTCCACTTT	CASSLRDESPLHF
-	-	TRBV28	TRBJ1-2	13	TGTGCCAGCAGTTTGAGACAGACCTATGGCTACACCTTC	CASSLRQTYGYTF
-	-	TRBV28	TRBJ2-5	10	TGTGCCAGCAGTTCTAAGGGGCAGTACTTC	CASSSKGQYF
-	-	TRBV6-4	TRBJ2-3	14	TGTGCCAGCAGCGTCTGGGCTAGCGCAGATACGCAGTATTTT	CASSVWASADTQYF
-	TRBD2	TRBV4-1	TRBJ2-7	16	TGCGCCAGCAGCCAAGATATGACGGGACTAGCCTACGAGCAGTACTTC	CASSQDMTGLAYEQYF
-	TRBD2	TRBV10-3	TRBJ2-3	15	TGTGCCACACGGGATAGCGGGATCAGCACAGATACGCAGTATTTT	CATRDSGISTDTQYF
-	-	TRBV13	TRBJ1-1	14	TGTGCCAGCAGCTTAGGCTCAGGTCCCCCGGAAGCTTTCTTT	CASSLGSGPPEAFF
-	-	TRBV2	TRBJ1-5	13	TGTGCCAGCAATCGACAGGATAATCAGCCCCAGCATTTT	CASNRQDNQPQHF
few	TRBD2	TRBV4-2	TRBJ2-7	16	TGTGCCAGCAGCCAAGATCGAAGCGGGGGGTCCTACGAGCAGTACTTC	CASSQDRSGGSYEQYF
-	-	TRBV18	TRBJ1-1	15	TGTGCCAGCTCCCGCGAGGACAGACCGAACACTGAAGCTTTCTTT	CASSREDRPNTEAFF
once	-	TRBV9	TRBJ1-2	15	TGTGCCAGCAGCGTAGCTGATGAGGGTTACTATGGCTACACCTTC	CASSVADEGYYGYTF
few	TRBD1	TRBV6-5	TRBJ1-6	15	TGTGCCAGCAGTTACACGACAGGGGGCGATTCACCCCTCCACTTT	CASSYTTGGDSPLHF
-	TRBD1	TRBV4-3	TRBJ2-7	14	TGCGCCAGCAGCCTTGGGACAGGGGGCGACGAGCAGTACTTC	CASSLGTGGDEQYF
-	TRBD1	TRBV7-9	TRBJ1-3	18	TGTGCCAGCAGCTCCACCTCTTCAGGGGGAGTAGGGGGAAACACCATATATTTT	CASSSTSSGGVGGNTIYF
once	TRBD2	TRBV9	TRBJ2-3	15	TGTGCCAGCAGCACTTGGGCGGGGGGGTCAGATACGCAGTATTTT	CASSTWAGGSDTQYF
-	TRBD2	TRBV5-1	TRBJ2-7	18	TGCGCCAGCAGCTCCGGACTAGCGGGAGGCCTCAGCTCCTACGAGCAGTACTTC	CASSSGLAGGLSSYEQYF
-	TRBD1	TRBV2	TRBJ1-2	15	TGTGCCAGCAGTCTAGGACAGGGCGCTAACTATGGCTACACCTTC	CASSLGQGANYGYTF
-	TRBD2	TRBV27	TRBJ2-3	16	TGTGCCAGCAGTTTATGGTTCCCCGGGGGGGCAGATACGCAGTATTTT	CASSLWFPGGADTQYF
-	-	TRBV11-2	TRBJ2-5	16	TGTGCCAGCAGCTTAGAGGAGGGACAGCCCAGAGAGACCCAGTACTTC	CASSLEEGQPRETQYF
-	TRBD2	TRBV2	TRBJ2-3	14	TGTGCCAGCAGTGGCGGGGGGCCCCCAGATACGCAGTATTTT	CASSGGGPPDTQYF
few	TRBD1	TRBV7-9	TRBJ1-3	14	TGTGCCAGCAGCTTAGGGACAGGGGGAAACACCATATATTTT	CASSLGTGGNTIYF